This T cell receptor beta chain was obtained from a study of CD8 T cells in ankylosing spondylitis. Molecular-barcoded quantitative 5'-RACE produced these TCR beta libraries. Each CDR3 protein gets one entry after TCRdb re-called the 5' RACE reads with MiXCR. The repertoire includes 390,000 or so distinct CDR3 sequences, under 25% of them detected once, and about 17% sits in the top ten. Worth noting for this clonotype: Antigen unknown.

General study findings and limits: CD8+ disease-linked clones were present at relatively low frequencies in blood. Seemingly distinctive of ankylosing spondylitis blood was a TCR beta motif formed by eight highly homologous variants. Clones linked to disease were reported to show significant enrichment in matched ankylosing spondylitis synovial fluid. Previously reported in reactive arthritis synovial fluid and blood were some of the motif variants.

Per germline, CDR1 SGHRS and CDR2 YFSETQ. The trim removed 8 bases at V and 3 bases at J, leaving 4 bases unmatched. The CDR3 sequence is 14 residues long. The sample was blood, either unsorted or a sorted T cell fraction (not recorded which). V and J are TRBV5-1 and TRBJ2-1; 11 bases are shared with TRBD2. This clonotype was obtained from a male donor with ankylosing spondylitis. CDR3 protein: CASTSGSFYNEQFF. The CDR3, as DNA: TGCGCCAGTACTAGCGGGAGTTTCTACAATGAGCAGTTCTTC.